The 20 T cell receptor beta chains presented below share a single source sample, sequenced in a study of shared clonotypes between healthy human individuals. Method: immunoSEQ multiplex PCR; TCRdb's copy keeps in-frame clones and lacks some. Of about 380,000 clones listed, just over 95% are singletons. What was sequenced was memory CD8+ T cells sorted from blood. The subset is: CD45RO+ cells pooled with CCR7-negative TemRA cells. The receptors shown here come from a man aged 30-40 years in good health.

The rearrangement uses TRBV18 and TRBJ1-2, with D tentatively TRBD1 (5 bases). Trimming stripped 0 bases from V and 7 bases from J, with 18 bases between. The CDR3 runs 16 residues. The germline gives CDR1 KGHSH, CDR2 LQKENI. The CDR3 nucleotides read TGTGCCAGCTCACCACCGGATGGGAGGCGCGGGGGTGGCTACACCTTC. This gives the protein CASSPPDGRRGGGYTF.

CDR3 DNA: TGTGCCAGCAGCCAAGCCTCCCCTCGGGCAGAAAACATTCAGTACTTC. Translated: CASSQASPRAENIQYF. The rearrangement uses TRBV4-2 and TRBJ2-4, with unresolved D. CDR1 is LGHNA and CDR2 is YNFKEQ in the germline V gene. The CDR3 is 16 residues long. The germline V and J ends were trimmed by 1 base and 5 bases, with 15 bases remaining between them.

The CDR3 here is CASSQEGIQETQYF. CDR3 in DNA: TGTGCCAGCAGCCAAGAGGGGATACAAGAGACCCAGTACTTC. The chain uses TRBV4-2 and TRBJ2-5, with unresolved D. The CDR3 is 14 residues long. CDR1 is LGHNA, CDR2 YNFKEQ, per germline. V lost 0 bases, J lost 2 bases, and 7 bases lay in between.

The CDR3, as DNA: TGTGCCAGCAGTGGACTAGATGCAGATACGCAGTATTTT. This codes for CASSGLDADTQYF. The genes are TRBV7-6 and TRBJ2-3; 7 bases are shared with TRBD2. This CDR3 has 13 amino acids. J was trimmed by 4 bases and V by 6 bases; bases with no gene match: 4. Germline V CDR1 and CDR2: SGHVS, FNYEAQ.

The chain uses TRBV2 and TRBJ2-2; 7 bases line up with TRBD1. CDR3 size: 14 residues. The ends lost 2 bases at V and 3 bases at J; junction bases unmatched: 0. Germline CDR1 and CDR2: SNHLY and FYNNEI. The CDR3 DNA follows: TGTGCCAGCAGTGAAAGGGGGCACACCGGGGAGCTGTTTTTT. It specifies CASSERGHTGELFF.

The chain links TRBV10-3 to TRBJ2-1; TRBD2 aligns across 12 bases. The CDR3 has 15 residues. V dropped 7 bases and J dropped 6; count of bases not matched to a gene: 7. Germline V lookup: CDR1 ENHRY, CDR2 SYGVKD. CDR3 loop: CAIIWLAGGSNEQFF. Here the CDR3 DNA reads TGTGCCATCATTTGGCTAGCGGGAGGGTCCAATGAGCAGTTCTTC.

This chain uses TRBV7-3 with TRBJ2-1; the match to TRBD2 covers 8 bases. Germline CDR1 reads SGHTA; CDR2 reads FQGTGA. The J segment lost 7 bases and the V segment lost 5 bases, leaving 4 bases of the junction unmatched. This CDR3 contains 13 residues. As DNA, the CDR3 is TGTGCCAGCAGCCTGGGACTAGGAAATGAGCAGTTCTTC. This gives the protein CASSLGLGNEQFF.

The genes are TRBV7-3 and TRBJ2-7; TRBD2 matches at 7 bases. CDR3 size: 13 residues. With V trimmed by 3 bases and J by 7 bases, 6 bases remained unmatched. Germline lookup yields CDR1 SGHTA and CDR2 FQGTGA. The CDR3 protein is CASSLAGVGEQYF. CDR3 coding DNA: TGTGCCAGCAGCTTGGCGGGAGTGGGGGAGCAGTACTTC.

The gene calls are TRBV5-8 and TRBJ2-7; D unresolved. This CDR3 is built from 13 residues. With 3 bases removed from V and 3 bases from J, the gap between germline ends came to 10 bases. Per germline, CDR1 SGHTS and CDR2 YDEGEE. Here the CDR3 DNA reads TGTGCCAGCAGCTCGAGGACGGTCTACGAGCAGTACTTC. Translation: CASSSRTVYEQYF.

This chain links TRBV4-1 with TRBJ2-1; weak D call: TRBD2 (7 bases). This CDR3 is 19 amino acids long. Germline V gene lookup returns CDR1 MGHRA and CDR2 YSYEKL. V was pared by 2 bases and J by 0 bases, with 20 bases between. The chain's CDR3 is CASSQWEGGHLSSYNEQFF. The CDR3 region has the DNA TGCGCCAGCAGCCAATGGGAGGGGGGGCACCTTAGCTCCTACAATGAGCAGTTCTTC.

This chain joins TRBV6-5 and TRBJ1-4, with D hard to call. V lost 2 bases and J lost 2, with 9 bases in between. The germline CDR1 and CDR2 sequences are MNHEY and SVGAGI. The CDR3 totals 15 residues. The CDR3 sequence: CASSYKKLTNEKLFF. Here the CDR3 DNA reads TGTGCCAGCAGTTACAAGAAGCTTACTAATGAAAAACTGTTTTTT.

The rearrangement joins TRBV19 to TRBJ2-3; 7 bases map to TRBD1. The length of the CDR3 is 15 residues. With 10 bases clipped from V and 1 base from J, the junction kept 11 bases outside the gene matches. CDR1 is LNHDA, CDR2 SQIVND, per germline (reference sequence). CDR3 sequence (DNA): TGTGCCACCAGTTCACAGGGGAAGGGCACAGATACGCAGTATTTT. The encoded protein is CATSSQGKGTDTQYF.

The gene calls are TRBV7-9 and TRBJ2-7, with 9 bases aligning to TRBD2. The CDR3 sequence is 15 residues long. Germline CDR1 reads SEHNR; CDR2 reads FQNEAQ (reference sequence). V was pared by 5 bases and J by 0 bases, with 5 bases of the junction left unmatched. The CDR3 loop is CASSHSGSFSYEQYF. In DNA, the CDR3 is TGTGCCAGCAGCCATAGCGGGAGCTTCTCCTACGAGCAGTACTTC.

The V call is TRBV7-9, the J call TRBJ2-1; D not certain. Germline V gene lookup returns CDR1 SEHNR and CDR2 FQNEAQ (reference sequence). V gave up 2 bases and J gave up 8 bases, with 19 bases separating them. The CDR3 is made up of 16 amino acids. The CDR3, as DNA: TGTGCCAGCAGCTTAAGACGGGTGTCCGTTGTCGATGAGCAGTTCTTC. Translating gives CASSLRRVSVVDEQFF. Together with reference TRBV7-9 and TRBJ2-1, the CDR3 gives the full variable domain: DTGVSQNPRHKITKRGQNVTFRCDPISEHNRLYWYRQTLGQGPEFLTYFQNEAQLEKSRLLSDRFSAERPKGSFSTLEIQRTEQGDSAMYLCASSLRRVSVVDEQFFGPGTRLTVL.

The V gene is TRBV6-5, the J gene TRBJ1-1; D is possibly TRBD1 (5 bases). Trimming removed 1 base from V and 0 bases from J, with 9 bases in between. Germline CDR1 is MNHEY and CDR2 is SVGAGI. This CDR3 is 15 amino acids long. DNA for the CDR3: TGTGCCAGCAGTTACTGGGGACCACTGAACACTGAAGCTTTCTTT. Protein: CASSYWGPLNTEAFF.

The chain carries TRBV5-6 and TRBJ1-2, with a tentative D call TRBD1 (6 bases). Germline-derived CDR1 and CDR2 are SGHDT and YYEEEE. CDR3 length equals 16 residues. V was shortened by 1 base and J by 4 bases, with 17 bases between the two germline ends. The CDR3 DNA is TGTGCCAGCAGCTTGACCACATGGACAGCAACCTATGGCTACACCTTC. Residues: CASSLTTWTATYGYTF.

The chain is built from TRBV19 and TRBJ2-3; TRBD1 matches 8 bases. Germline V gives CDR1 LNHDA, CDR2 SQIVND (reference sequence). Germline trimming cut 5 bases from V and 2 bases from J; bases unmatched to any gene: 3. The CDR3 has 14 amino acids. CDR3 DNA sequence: TGTGCCAGTAGTGACAGGGGCTTCACAGATACGCAGTATTTT. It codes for CASSDRGFTDTQYF.

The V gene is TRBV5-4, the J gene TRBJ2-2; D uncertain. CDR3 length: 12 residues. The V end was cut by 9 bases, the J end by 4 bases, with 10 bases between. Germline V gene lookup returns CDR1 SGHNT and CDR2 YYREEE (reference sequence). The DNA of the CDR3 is TGTGCCATCGTCAGAGGCACCGGGGAGCTGTTTTTT. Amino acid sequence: CAIVRGTGELFF. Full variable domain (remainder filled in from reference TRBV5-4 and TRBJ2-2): ETGVTQSPTHLIKTRGQQVTLRCSSQSGHNTVSWYQQALGQGPQFIFQYYREEENGRGNFPPRFSGLQFPNYSSELNVNALELDDSALYLCAIVRGTGELFFGEGSRLTVL.

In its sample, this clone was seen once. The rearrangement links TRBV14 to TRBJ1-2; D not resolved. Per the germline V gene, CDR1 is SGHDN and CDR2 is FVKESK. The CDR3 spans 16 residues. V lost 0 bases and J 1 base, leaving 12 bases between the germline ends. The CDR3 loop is CASSQDFGEYNYGYTF. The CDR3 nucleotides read TGTGCCAGCAGCCAAGATTTTGGGGAGTATAACTATGGCTACACCTTC.

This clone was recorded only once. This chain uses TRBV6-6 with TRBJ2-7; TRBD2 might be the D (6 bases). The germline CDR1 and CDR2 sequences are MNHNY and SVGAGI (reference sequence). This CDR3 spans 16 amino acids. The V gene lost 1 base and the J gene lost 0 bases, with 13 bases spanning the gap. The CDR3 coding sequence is TGTGCCAGCAGTTACTTGGGACTCAGAGGCTCCTACGAGCAGTACTTC. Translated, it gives CASSYLGLRGSYEQYF.